The clone carrying this T cell receptor beta chain was counted between two and nine times. Its antigen is currently unknown. With a J-beta primer mix and a sample-barcoded 5' primer, a second PCR ran about 6 to 11 cycles. Each of the cDNA molecules was tagged by a template-switch adaptor with 12 random nucleotides. A single record per CDR3 protein comes from TCRdb applying MiXCR to the 5' RACE reads. This sample has around 800,000 distinct CDR3 sequences, with 20% to 30% found just once. The data originate from a study of blood T cells in healthy people across ages. Study observations and caveats: Any conclusive comparison of naive versus antigen-experienced cells was prevented by using unsorted PBMCs.

The germline gives CDR1 SGHDN, CDR2 FVKESK. Trimming pared 0 bases from V and 2 bases from J, leaving 10 bases between. The CDR3 is 15 residues long. These same data were also listed under a study on T cells of mothers and their children. As that report states: Over 8 million TCR beta CDR3 reads were obtained from each mother, and approximately 3 million from each child. Clones that were microchimeric and persistent were not detected among T cells.

The V gene is TRBV14, the J gene TRBJ1-1; D not certain. The sequence came from a boy under 18 in good health. Sequencing used blood. CDR3 residues: CASSQEPGLNTEAFF. CDR3 DNA sequence: TGTGCCAGCAGCCAAGAACCGGGGTTAAACACTGAAGCTTTCTTT.